These T cell receptor beta chains were read from a single sample in a study of OX40 agonist ivuxolimab in advanced cancers. The table came from immunoSEQ multiplex PCR; TCRdb's copy has only in-frame clones and leaves some out. In the table there are tens of thousands of clones, roughly four fifths of which are singletons. Sequencing was performed on CD4+ or CD8+ T cells sorted from blood, taken in a trial of the OX40 agonist ivuxolimab. The source of these receptors is an adult with an advanced solid tumor such as melanoma, head and neck, liver or kidney cancer. Each CDR3 is given with its conserved first and last residue. The order of the fields is J gene, D gene, V gene, clone size, CDR3 protein, CDR3 DNA. D genes are given only for firm matches. The size field is filled for only some rows; it gives once, few, many or a size class.

TRBJ1-2 . TRBV9 once CASSFRQANTHGYTF TGTGCCAGCAGCTTTCGACAGGCTAATACCCATGGCTACACCTTC
TRBJ1-1 . TRBV29-1 . CSVGDPTDSNTEAFF TGCAGCGTTGGAGACCCTACTGACAGTAACACTGAAGCTTTCTTT
TRBJ2-7 . TRBV6-5 . CASSYLEQGYEQYF TGTGCCAGCAGTTACTTAGAACAGGGCTACGAGCAGTACTTC
TRBJ1-4 . TRBV21-1 . CARQGLNEKLFF TGTGCCAGACAGGGCTTAAATGAAAAACTGTTTTTT
TRBJ1-1 TRBD1 TRBV30 . CAWSKDRGRTEAFF TGTGCCTGGAGTAAAGACAGGGGTCGGACTGAAGCTTTCTTT
TRBJ1-5 TRBD1 TRBV7-8 . CASSIQGARNQPQHF TGTGCCAGCAGCATACAGGGGGCGCGGAATCAGCCCCAGCATTTT
TRBJ2-1 TRBD1 TRBV19 . CASSTTGQGPYNEQFF TGTGCCAGTAGTACGACTGGACAGGGACCCTACAATGAGCAGTTCTTC
TRBJ2-1 TRBD2 TRBV10-1 . CASSLKRGSYNEQFF TGCGCCAGCAGTCTCAAGCGGGGGTCCTACAATGAGCAGTTCTTC
TRBJ1-5 . TRBV29-1 . CSVRESGVINQPQHF TGCAGCGTTCGAGAGTCGGGCGTAATCAATCAGCCCCAGCATTTT
TRBJ2-2 TRBD2 TRBV10-2 . CASSKGTSGRTGELFF TGCGCCAGCAGCAAAGGGACTAGCGGCAGGACCGGGGAGCTGTTTTTT
TRBJ1-1 . TRBV14 . CASSLRGGDRRGGTEAFF TGTGCCAGCAGCCTACGTGGTGGAGACAGACGGGGCGGCACTGAAGCTTTCTTT
TRBJ1-4 . TRBV4-2 . CASSLRDITNEKLFF TGTGCCAGCAGCTTGCGGGACATAACTAATGAAAAACTGTTTTTT
TRBJ2-1 TRBD1 TRBV5-4 . CASSQKGQGFYNEQFF TGTGCCAGCAGCCAGAAGGGACAGGGGTTCTACAATGAGCAGTTCTTC